Following are 3 T cell receptor beta chains from one sample sequenced in a study of T cell responses to AZD1222 COVID-19 vaccine. Using immunoSEQ multiplex PCR, the repertoire was profiled, and TCRdb retains in-frame clones only, with some absent. The table shows 85,000 to 95,000 clones, with around 90% occurring only once. The sequenced sample was peripheral blood, obtained on day 0 of AZD1222 vaccination. The receptor set was obtained from an adult in good health.

This clone was seen only once. V usage is TRBV27 and J usage is TRBJ2-7; tentatively, D is TRBD1 or TRBD2 (5 bases each). Trimming took 1 base from V and 6 from J, leaving 19 bases between them. There are 16 residues in the CDR3. Germline V CDR1 and CDR2: MNHEY, SMNVEV (reference sequence). DNA for the CDR3: TGTGCCAGCAGTTTATATGGGTCACGGGCTGGGGGCGAGCAGTACTTC. Translation: CASSLYGSRAGGEQYF.

The J gene is TRBJ1-4, the V gene TRBV25-1; weak D call: TRBD1 (6 bases). The CDR3 is made up of 15 amino acids. Trimming took 4 bases from V and 1 from J, leaving 10 bases between them. Germline V gene lookup returns CDR1 MGHDK and CDR2 SYGVNS. CDR3 residues: CASSANRVTNEKLFF. CDR3 DNA: TGTGCCAGCAGTGCAAACAGGGTAACTAATGAAAAACTGTTTTTT.

This sequence joins TRBV5-1 and TRBJ1-4; D not certain. Trimming removed 4 bases from V and 2 bases from J, with 15 bases in between. This CDR3 has 16 residues. Germline V lookup: CDR1 SGHRS, CDR2 YFSETQ. CDR3 nucleotide sequence: TGCGCCAGCAGCCTGGGCCCCCAGGAGACTAATGAAAAACTGTTTTTT. It specifies CASSLGPQETNEKLFF.